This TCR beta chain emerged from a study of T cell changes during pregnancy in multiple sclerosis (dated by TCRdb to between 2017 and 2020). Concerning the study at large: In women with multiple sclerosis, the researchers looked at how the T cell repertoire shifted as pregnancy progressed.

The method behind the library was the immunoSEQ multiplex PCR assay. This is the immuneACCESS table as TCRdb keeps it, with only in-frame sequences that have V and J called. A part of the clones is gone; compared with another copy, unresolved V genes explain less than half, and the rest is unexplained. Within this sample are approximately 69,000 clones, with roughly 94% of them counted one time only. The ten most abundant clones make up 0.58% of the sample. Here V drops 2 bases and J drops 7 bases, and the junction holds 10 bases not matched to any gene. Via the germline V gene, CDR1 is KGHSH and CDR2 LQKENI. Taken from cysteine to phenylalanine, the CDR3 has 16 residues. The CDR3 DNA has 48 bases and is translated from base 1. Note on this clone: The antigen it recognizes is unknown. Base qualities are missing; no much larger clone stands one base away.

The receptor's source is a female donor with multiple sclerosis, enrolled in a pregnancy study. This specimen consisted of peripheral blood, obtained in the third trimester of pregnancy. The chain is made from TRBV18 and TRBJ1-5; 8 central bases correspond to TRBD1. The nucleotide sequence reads TGTGCCAGCTCACCATTTAGCGCAGGGGGCGGCCAGCCCCAGCATTTT. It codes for CASSPFSAGGGQPQHF.